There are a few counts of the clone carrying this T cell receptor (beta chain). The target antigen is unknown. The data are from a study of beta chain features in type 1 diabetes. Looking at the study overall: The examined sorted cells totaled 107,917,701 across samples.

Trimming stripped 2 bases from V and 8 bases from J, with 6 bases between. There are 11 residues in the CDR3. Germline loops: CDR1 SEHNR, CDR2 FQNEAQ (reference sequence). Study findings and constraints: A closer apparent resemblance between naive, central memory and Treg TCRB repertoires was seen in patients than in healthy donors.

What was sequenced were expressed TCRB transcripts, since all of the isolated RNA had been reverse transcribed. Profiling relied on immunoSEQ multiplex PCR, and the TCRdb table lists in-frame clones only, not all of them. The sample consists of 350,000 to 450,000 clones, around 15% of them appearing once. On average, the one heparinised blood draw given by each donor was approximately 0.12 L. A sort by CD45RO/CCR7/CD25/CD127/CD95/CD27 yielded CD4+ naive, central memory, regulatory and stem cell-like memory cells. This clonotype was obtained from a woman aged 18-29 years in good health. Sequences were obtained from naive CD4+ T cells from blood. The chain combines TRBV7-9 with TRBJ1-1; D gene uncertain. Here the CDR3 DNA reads TGTGCCAGCAGCTTACTGAGGGAAGCTTTCTTT. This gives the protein CASSLLREAFF.